This T cell receptor beta chain derives from a study of blood T cell repertoires in COVID-19 (dated by TCRdb to 2018 to 2020). With regard to the full study: Samples from collaborators originated in the United States, Italy and Spain and spanned both the acute and convalescent phases of COVID-19. The prospective study material was composed of cDNA or gDNA derived from T cells, B-cell-depleted T cells, or PBMCs. Subjects who had been exposed to COVID-19, were actively infected with it, or had recovered from it provided the deeply sampled blood TCRbeta repertoires that made up the dataset. The repertoires were released in a freely available public database meant as a resource for research on the immune response to SARS-CoV-2. Samples were obtained from the ongoing ImmuneRACE study (first 160 participants) and from approximately 1,200 subjects provided by 6 global collaborators. Nearly every sample came with metadata listing a de-identified subject ID, COVID-19 status, age in years and sex. Where available, HLA class I and class II types were obtained from metadata supplied by the sample provider rather than from assay-based typing.

The germline V gene (reference sequence) gives CDR1 as GTSNPN and CDR2 as SVGIG. V is cut by 4 bases and J by 5 bases, and the space between the germline ends is 11 bases. The CDR3 contains 12 residues, cysteine and phenylalanine counted. Kept here is only the CDR3 DNA, which spans 36 bases and is read in frame from base 1. General findings and caveats noted by the study authors: The amount of clinical and demographic metadata varied by source and participant and was provided uncurated.

In the prospective study, participants were 18 to 89 years old, resided in about two dozen geographic areas of the United States, and were enrolled through a virtual design. In the prospective study, participants were assigned to cohorts based on the clinical history participants reported in a screening survey and a study questionnaire. For ImmuneRACE Cohort 3, a participant was defined as recovered based on two consecutive negative NP/OP PCR tests, clearance by a healthcare professional, or resolution of symptoms. Mobile phlebotomists in the prospective study collected whole blood, serum and a nasopharyngeal or oropharyngeal swab from every participant. Prospective study participants could optionally give additional blood draws and questionnaires over an approximately 2-month period. Blood samples from the prospective study were shipped frozen or at room temperature prior to DNA extraction. With respect to this clone: The clone's antigen remains unknown. No base quality values were provided; no much bigger clone lies one nucleotide off.

The immunoSEQ Assay, a bias-controlled multiplex PCR, was used to amplify TCRbeta CDR3 regions from genomic DNA. In the paper's pipeline: Nucleated cell counts per sample were estimated from amplification of reference gene primers within the assay. To quantify the absolute abundance of each unique TCRbeta CDR3 rearrangement, sequence reads were collapsed and filtered. For each sample, productive Simpson clonality was calculated by taking the square root of Simpson's diversity index across productive rearrangements. TCRdb limited this immuneACCESS table to in-frame rearrangements with V and J called. A share of clones is missing; checked studies link under half to unresolved V genes, and the rest is unexplained. The DNA was the basis for D and trimming; V, J and clone size are from that table. Across this sample there are around 310,000 clones, with over 80% seen only once. About 5% of the sample is taken by the ten largest.

The source of this sequence is a man younger than 45 who had recovered from COVID-19. The sequenced sample was PBMCs or T cells enriched from blood (not recorded which). Recombination joined TRBV30 with TRBJ1-1; too little of a D gene remains to name it. The CDR3 here reads CAWISIATEAFF. The DNA sequence is TGTGCCTGGATTTCGATAGCGACTGAAGCTTTCTTT.